The entry below gives a single T cell receptor (beta chain) sequence along with its context. Time point noted: pretreatment peripheral blood. Sample numbers ranged from 1 to 8 per patient, encompassing pretreatment and on-treatment collections. These data are taken from a study of PD-L1 blockade in urothelial cancer. On the study more broadly: Males with urothelial cancer arising in the bladder constituted twenty-five of the 29 patients. The patients had undergone anywhere from 0 to 3 prior chemotherapy regimens. Peripheral blood specimens exhibited a median yield of about 140,000 T cells.

Here immunoSEQ multiplex PCR was the method, and the copy in TCRdb shows in-frame clones only, minus some. In the table there are about 93,000 clones, roughly 89% of which are singletons. The CDR3 has 14 residues. Germline loops: CDR1 SQVTM, CDR2 ANQGSEA. V shed 4 bases, J shed 2 bases, and the junction held 8 bases outside the gene matches. The sequencing here drew on PBMCs, taken around atezolizumab (anti-PD-L1) treatment. This receptor was taken from a man aged 55 to 70 with urothelial cancer. The chain uses TRBV29-1 and TRBJ2-7, with 7 bases aligning to TRBD1. CDR3 sequence (DNA): TGCAGCGTTGCCCCGACAGGGATTCCCTACGAGCAGTACTTC. Translation: CSVAPTGIPYEQYF.